These 28 T cell receptor beta chains originate from one sample sequenced in a study of radiotherapy plus CTLA-4 blockade in lung cancer (dated by TCRdb to 2017 to 2018). The method behind the library was the immunoSEQ multiplex PCR assay. TCRdb re-hosts the immuneACCESS table, in-frame sequences only. Its copies lack some clones; in the studies checked, an unresolved V gene accounts for under half of them, and the cause for the rest is not known. The sample table records 65,000 to 95,000 clones; roughly 84% of these occur just once. The leading ten clones occupy 40% to 45% of the sample. The source was peripheral blood, collected from a patient treated with radiotherapy plus ipilimumab. These receptors were taken from a human donor with non-small cell lung cancer that progressed on radiotherapy plus ipilimumab.

The CDR3 DNA sequence: TGTGCCAGCAGCCCCTATCCGGGGAAGCCTGGCTACACCTTC. Amino acid sequence: CASSPYPGKPGYTF. This rearrangement joins TRBV14 to TRBJ1-2; D gene ambiguous. Germline CDR1 SGHDN, CDR2 FVKESK. The CDR3 loop spans 14 amino acids. The V gene lost 4 bases and the J gene lost 7 bases, with 16 bases spanning the gap. Drawing the rest from reference TRBV14 and TRBJ1-2, the complete variable domain is EAGVTQFPSHSVIEKGQTVTLRCDPISGHDNLYWYRRVMGKEIKFLLHFVKESKQDESGMPNNRFLAERTGGTYSTLKVQPAELEDSGVYFCASSPYPGKPGYTFGSGTRLTVV.

The chain couples TRBV13 to TRBJ1-1; no definite D call. This CDR3 region has 14 residues. CDR1 and CDR2 from the germline V gene are PRHDT and FYEKMQ (reference sequence). V lost 3 bases, J lost 7 bases, and 15 bases lay in between. DNA for the CDR3: TGTGCCAGCAGCTTCTACGGGCCTAGGTATGAAGCTTTCTTT. This encodes CASSFYGPRYEAFF.

The chain employs TRBV4-2 and TRBJ2-1; TRBD2 matches at 13 bases. Germline values: CDR1 LGHNA, CDR2 YNFKEQ. V shed 0 bases and J 7 bases; nucleotides not matched to a gene: 15. This CDR3 is built from 20 residues. This CDR3 is CASSQESGSGLAGEWNEQFF. Written as DNA, the CDR3 is TGTGCCAGCAGCCAAGAATCTGGGTCCGGACTAGCGGGAGAGTGGAATGAGCAGTTCTTC.

This clone was observed a single time. V is TRBV29-1 and J is TRBJ2-1; D uncertain. Germline lookup yields CDR1 SQVTM and CDR2 ANQGSEA. This CDR3 is built from 13 residues. The germline V and J ends were trimmed by 0 bases and 9 bases, with 12 bases remaining between them. CDR3 protein: CSVEEKVWGEQFF. As DNA, the CDR3 is TGCAGCGTTGAAGAGAAGGTTTGGGGTGAGCAGTTCTTC.

The table lists this clone with a few counts. This rearrangement joins TRBV27 to TRBJ2-1; D assignment may be TRBD1 or TRBD2 (5 bases each). The CDR3 contains 14 residues. V dropped 5 bases and J dropped 4 bases, with 12 bases sitting between them. Per germline, CDR1 MNHEY and CDR2 SMNVEV (reference sequence). This CDR3 is CASSRRGGYNEQFF. The CDR3 bases are TGTGCCAGCAGTCGTCGTGGGGGTTACAATGAGCAGTTCTTC.

The chain recombines TRBV18 with TRBJ2-3, with 7 nucleotides matching TRBD2. CDR3 size: 15 residues. Trimming removed 6 bases from V and 4 bases from J; junction bases left unmatched: 10. Germline assignment: CDR1 KGHSH and CDR2 LQKENI. CDR3 nucleotide sequence: TGTGCCAGCTCCCGTTCGGCGGGAGCTGCAGATACGCAGTATTTT. As protein: CASSRSAGAADTQYF.

Here the CDR3 DNA reads TGTGCCAGCAGCTTAACTGGGACGGATTTCACCGGGGAGCTGTTTTTT. It translates to CASSLTGTDFTGELFF. The rearrangement links TRBV11-2 to TRBJ2-2; the D call may be TRBD1 or TRBD2 (5 bases each). V shed 2 bases and J shed 4 bases, with 14 bases lying between them. There are 16 residues in the CDR3. Germline lookup yields CDR1 SGHAT and CDR2 FQNNGV.

The chain carries TRBV4-2 and TRBJ2-5, with 8 nucleotides matching TRBD1. The CDR3 runs 15 residues. From germline, CDR1 is LGHNA and CDR2 YNFKEQ. Trimming at V came to 4 bases and at J to 4 bases, leaving 8 bases not matched to a gene. CDR3 sequence reads: CASSPQQGVPETQYF. CDR3 sequence (DNA): TGTGCCAGCAGCCCGCAACAGGGGGTTCCAGAGACCCAGTACTTC.

This sequence joins TRBV4-2 and TRBJ1-4; D is unclear. The germline V gene encodes CDR1 LGHNA and CDR2 YNFKEQ. This CDR3 is built from 13 residues. V was trimmed by 2 bases and J by 7 bases, leaving 8 bases between them. This CDR3 is CASSQSFGEKLFF. CDR3 nucleotides: TGTGCCAGCAGCCAATCATTCGGTGAAAAACTGTTTTTT.

This clone was seen only a few times. This chain links TRBV5-4 with TRBJ2-1; a possible D gene is TRBD2 (5 bases). CDR1 is SGHNT, CDR2 YYREEE, per germline (reference sequence). The CDR3 extends over 14 amino acids. The V and J ends lost 0 bases and 4 bases respectively, with 8 bases between them. CDR3 protein: CASSLERTYNEQFF. The CDR3 DNA is TGTGCCAGCAGCTTGGAGCGGACGTACAATGAGCAGTTCTTC.

This clone was seen once. The chain carries TRBV18 and TRBJ1-1; TRBD1 matches at 12 bases. Germline trimming cut 8 bases from V and 4 bases from J; bases unmatched to any gene: 5. CDR3 length equals 14 residues. Germline CDR1 reads KGHSH; CDR2 reads LQKENI. CDR3 DNA sequence: TGTGCCAGCGAGGGACAGGGGGCGAGCACTGAAGCTTTCTTT. Residues: CASEGQGASTEAFF.

This chain joins TRBV29-1 and TRBJ2-5; possible D gene TRBD2, 6 bases. The CDR3 is 11 amino acids. Trimming pared 7 bases from V and 5 bases from J, leaving 11 bases between. The germline gives CDR1 SQVTM, CDR2 ANQGSEA. This chain's CDR3 is CSADAGETQYF. DNA of the CDR3: TGCAGCGCAGACGCGGGGGAGACCCAGTACTTC.

This chain links TRBV4-2 with TRBJ2-5, with 12 bases identical to TRBD1. Germline V gives CDR1 LGHNA, CDR2 YNFKEQ. The CDR3 is 15 amino acids. J gave up 6 bases and V 1 base, and 3 bases lay outside the gene matches. Written as DNA, the CDR3 is TGTGCCAGCAGCCAAGCCGGGACAGGGGGCAAGACCCAGTACTTC. Encoded protein: CASSQAGTGGKTQYF.

This chain links TRBV6-6 with TRBJ1-4; a weak D match, TRBD1 (6 bases). V gave up 4 bases and J gave up 5 bases, with 11 bases separating them. Germline V lookup: CDR1 MNHNY, CDR2 SVGAGI (reference sequence). CDR3 length: 14 residues. The CDR3 reads CASSFRQANEKLFF. CDR3 bases: TGTGCCAGCAGTTTCCGACAGGCAAATGAAAAACTGTTTTTT.

The CDR3, as DNA: TGTGCCAGCAGTTTAGGGGATTGGAATGAGCAGTTCTTC. This codes for CASSLGDWNEQFF. The V call is TRBV6-6, the J call TRBJ2-1, with a possible D match to TRBD1 (5 bases). Germline V gene sequence: CDR1 MNHNY, CDR2 SVGAGI (reference sequence). The CDR3 loop spans 13 amino acids. The V end was cut by 4 bases, the J end by 7 bases, with 11 bases between.

The chain has TRBV6-5 and TRBJ2-7; D tentatively fits TRBD1 or TRBD2 (6 bases each). Germline V gives CDR1 MNHEY, CDR2 SVGAGI. Trimming took off 7 bases at V and 0 bases at J, with 13 bases between the two ends. This CDR3 has 14 residues. CDR3 nucleotides: TGTGCCAGCACCCGGGGGCGGAGCTCCTACGAGCAGTACTTC. It specifies CASTRGRSSYEQYF.

This clone was detected only once. The gene calls are TRBV7-6 and TRBJ2-3; the D gene is possibly TRBD2 (5 bases). Trimming removed 3 bases at V and 5 bases at J, with 6 bases between. Per the germline V gene, CDR1 is SGHVS and CDR2 is FNYEAQ. CDR3 size: 12 residues. The CDR3 protein is CASSFGVDTQYF. The CDR3 DNA is TGTGCCAGCAGCTTCGGGGTAGATACGCAGTATTTT.

The count of this clone is one. This chain joins TRBV5-1 and TRBJ2-5; 9 nucleotides agree with TRBD2. Germline-derived CDR1 and CDR2 are SGHRS and YFSETQ. CDR3 length equals 14 residues. V lost 3 bases, J lost 0 bases, and 0 bases stayed unmatched. The CDR3 protein is CASSWTSDQETQYF. The CDR3 DNA reads as TGCGCCAGCAGCTGGACTAGCGACCAAGAGACCCAGTACTTC. The whole variable domain, filled in from reference TRBV5-1 and TRBJ2-5, reads KAGVTQTPRYLIKTRGQQVTLSCSPISGHRSVSWYQQTPGQGLQFLFEYFSETQRNKGNFPGRFSGRQFSNSRSEMNVSTLELGDSALYLCASSWTSDQETQYFGPGTRLLVL.

This clone was seen just once. The chain carries TRBV18 and TRBJ2-1, with TRBD2 identical over 16 bases. This CDR3 spans 16 amino acids. Looked up from germline, CDR1 is KGHSH and CDR2 is LQKENI. The ends lost 6 bases at V and 7 bases at J; junction bases unmatched: 6. CDR3 residues: CASSTGTSGRGNEQFF. The DNA of the CDR3 is TGTGCCAGCTCCACCGGGACTAGCGGGAGGGGTAATGAGCAGTTCTTC.

This clone was counted a few times. The V gene is TRBV10-3, the J gene TRBJ2-7, with D possibly being TRBD2 (6 bases). This CDR3 has 14 residues. V was trimmed by 3 bases and J by 9 bases, leaving 18 bases between them. Germline V CDR1 and CDR2: ENHRY, SYGVKD. The CDR3 is CAISDLSGPGGQYF. DNA for the CDR3: TGTGCCATCAGTGATCTCAGCGGACCCGGGGGGCAGTACTTC.

This sequence joins TRBV6-1 and TRBJ1-4; 7 bases map to TRBD1. Germline V lookup: CDR1 MNHNS, CDR2 SASEGT. The J segment lost 4 bases and the V segment lost 8 bases, leaving 4 bases of the junction unmatched. This CDR3 region has 13 residues. Here the CDR3 DNA reads TGTGCCAGCGACCGGGACAGTAATGAAAAACTGTTTTTT. It encodes CASDRDSNEKLFF.

V is TRBV5-1 and J is TRBJ2-2, with unresolved D. Germline V gene data show CDR1 as SGHRS and CDR2 as YFSETQ. The CDR3 contains 15 residues. Trimming stripped 1 base from V and 2 bases from J, with 9 bases between. The CDR3 loop is CASSLLGRNTGELFF. CDR3 nucleotide sequence: TGCGCCAGCAGCTTGCTAGGACGTAACACCGGGGAGCTGTTTTTT. The variable domain in full, with the rest retrieved from reference TRBV5-1 and TRBJ2-2, is KAGVTQTPRYLIKTRGQQVTLSCSPISGHRSVSWYQQTPGQGLQFLFEYFSETQRNKGNFPGRFSGRQFSNSRSEMNVSTLELGDSALYLCASSLLGRNTGELFFGEGSRLTVL.

This chain connects TRBV6-5 to TRBJ1-1, with D unresolved. Germline CDR1 reads MNHEY; CDR2 reads SVGAGI. Trimming shortened V by 2 bases and J by 4 bases, and 8 bases separated the two germline ends. The CDR3 runs 13 residues. The CDR3 DNA is TGTGCCAGCAGTTACCTCCGGACCACTGAAGCTTTCTTT. This translates into CASSYLRTTEAFF.

This clone was observed once. The chain uses TRBV18 and TRBJ2-7, with D uncertain. The CDR3 spans 15 residues. The V end lost 1 base, the J end lost 1 base, and 11 bases lay between the germline ends. Germline lookup yields CDR1 KGHSH and CDR2 LQKENI. The CDR3 loop reads CASSPLAQPSYEQYV. The CDR3 DNA is TGTGCCAGCTCACCACTTGCCCAGCCGTCCTACGAGCAGTACGTC.

This clone was seen a single time. The chain is built from TRBV15 and TRBJ2-5, with 7 bases that match TRBD2. V was pared by 1 base and J by 2 bases, with 4 bases of the junction left unmatched. Germline V gives CDR1 LNHNV, CDR2 YYDKDF (reference sequence). The CDR3 extends over 15 amino acids. The CDR3, as DNA: TGTGCCACCAGCAGAGGGAGGACTAGACAAGAGACCCAGTACTTC. Protein product: CATSRGRTRQETQYF.

The CDR3 is CASSTRREQFF. CDR3 bases: TGTGCCAGCAGCACCCGAAGGGAGCAGTTCTTC. The V gene is TRBV28, the J gene TRBJ2-1, with unresolved D. CDR1 is MDHEN, CDR2 SYDVKM, per germline. This CDR3 has 11 amino acids. V lost 6 bases and J lost 10, with 10 bases in between.

This sequence joins TRBV5-1 and TRBJ2-7, with 9 positions matching TRBD1. Per germline, CDR1 SGHRS and CDR2 YFSETQ. Trimming removed 7 bases from V and 2 bases from J; junction bases left unmatched: 4. The CDR3 sequence is 13 residues long. CDR3 nucleotides: TGCGCCAGCCGAACAGGGGGCACCTACGAGCAGTACTTC. Its translation: CASRTGGTYEQYF.

This chain joins TRBV28 and TRBJ1-2; 8 nucleotides agree with TRBD1. Losses at the gene ends were 3 bases for V and 4 bases for J; bases not matched to a gene: 7. The CDR3 totals 15 residues. Germline assignment: CDR1 MDHEN and CDR2 SYDVKM. DNA for the CDR3: TGTGCCAGCAGTTTTGGGGCAGGGGGCGTCTATGGCTACACCTTC. Its protein product is CASSFGAGGVYGYTF.